The clone carrying this T cell receptor beta chain has a count of ten or more. V lost 5 bases to trimming and J lost 3 bases; unmatched junction nucleotides: 7. The length of the CDR3 is 16 residues. Germline CDR1 is SGHRS and CDR2 is YFSETQ. Sequencing runs each yielded over 160 million TCR-beta sequences from 15-18 subjects. TCRdb redid the calling of the 5' RACE reads with MiXCR, one entry per CDR3 protein. The sample lists around 17,000 distinct CDR3 sequences, about 3.6% occurring once. The sample comes from a study of neurological immune-mediated disorders. This TCR derives from a woman aged 40 to 55 in good health. This rearrangement joins TRBV5-1 to TRBJ2-5; 13 bases map to TRBD2. Material for sequencing was CD8+ T cells from blood. The CDR3 DNA reads TGCGCCAGCAGTATTGGGACTAGCGGGAATGAAGAGACCCAGTACTTC. Protein sequence: CASSIGTSGNEETQYF.